The subject of this entry is one T cell receptor beta chain. Its matching antigen is unknown. These data originate in a study of somatic mutations in cytotoxic T cells in rheumatoid arthritis. Study conclusions and caveats: Over 20% of CD8+ cells belonged to the largest CD8+ clone in about an eighth of the 65 patients.

Original methodology: Concordance between patient CD8+ clones exceeding 1% and published virus-specific TCRB sequences was infrequent. The repertoire was sequenced with immunoSEQ multiplex PCR; TCRdb's copy has only in-frame clones and lacks some. From that table come the V and J calls and clone size; the DNA was used to work out D and trimming. The sample includes around 19,000 clones, 80% of them seen just once. Trimming stripped 10 bases from V and 5 bases from J, with 11 bases between. Germline CDR1 is LNHDA and CDR2 is SQIVND (reference sequence). The CDR3 sequence is 12 residues long. V and J are TRBV19 and TRBJ2-2, with D uncertain. The receptor comes from an adult with rheumatoid arthritis. The sequenced sample consisted of CD8+ T cells sorted from blood. The CDR3 loop reads CAMTFPTGELFF. Here the CDR3 DNA reads TGTGCCATGACATTTCCTACCGGGGAGCTGTTTTTT.